This T cell receptor (beta chain) was recovered during a study of T cells in Graves' hyperthyroidism and ophthalmopathy. Every diagnosis used clinical symptoms, serum thyroxine and TRAb, thyroid ultrasound and orbital computed tomography. First hyperthyroidism diagnosis is when the blood sample was obtained, before any ophthalmopathy symptoms. This CDR3 is built from 16 residues. V gave up 1 base and J gave up 0 bases, with 11 bases separating them. Germline V gives CDR1 KGHSH, CDR2 LQKENI. From RNA transcripts, TCR beta CDR3 regions were amplified. In the first-round RT-PCR of the TCR CDR3, the HTBI primer set was used. TCRdb re-called the multiplex PCR reads with MiXCR, one entry per CDR3 protein. The data hold fewer than 350,000 distinct CDR3 sequences, with over 12% observed a single time.

The chain employs TRBV18 and TRBJ2-3; D is possibly TRBD2 (5 bases). The TCR was taken from a woman aged 45-65 years with Graves' hyperthyroidism that later progressed to Graves' ophthalmopathy. Sequencing used blood. CDR3 bases: TGTGCCAGCTCACCACAGAGGGTGCATAGCACAGATACGCAGTATTTT. Amino acid sequence: CASSPQRVHSTDTQYF.